This TCR beta chain came from a study of blood T cell repertoires in COVID-19. Overall study: The United States, Italy and Spain were the sources of the acute and convalescent COVID-19 samples. T cells, B-cell-depleted T cells, or PBMCs provided the cDNA or gDNA that served as material.

The CDR3 loop spans 16 amino acids. Trimming took 0 bases from V and 1 from J, leaving 10 bases between them. Germline-derived CDR1 and CDR2 are MNHEY and SVGAGI. The Seattle site enrolled patients during active infection and followed them longitudinally. Original analysis: Nucleated cell counts were estimated from reference gene primer amplification. TCRdb's copy holds only in-frame clones and misses some; the assay was immunoSEQ multiplex PCR. Clonal size and the V and J genes are those of that table, whereas D and trimming came from the DNA. The sample has about 300,000 clones; more than 80% are singletons.

Sequencing input: peripheral blood. The J gene is TRBJ1-5, the V gene TRBV6-5; no reliable D call. The clonotype comes from a woman aged 50 to 65 with COVID-19, enrolled during active disease. The CDR3 bases are TGTGCCAGCAGTTACTCAAGCGGGGAGAGCAATCAGCCCCAGCATTTT. This encodes CASSYSSGESNQPQHF.